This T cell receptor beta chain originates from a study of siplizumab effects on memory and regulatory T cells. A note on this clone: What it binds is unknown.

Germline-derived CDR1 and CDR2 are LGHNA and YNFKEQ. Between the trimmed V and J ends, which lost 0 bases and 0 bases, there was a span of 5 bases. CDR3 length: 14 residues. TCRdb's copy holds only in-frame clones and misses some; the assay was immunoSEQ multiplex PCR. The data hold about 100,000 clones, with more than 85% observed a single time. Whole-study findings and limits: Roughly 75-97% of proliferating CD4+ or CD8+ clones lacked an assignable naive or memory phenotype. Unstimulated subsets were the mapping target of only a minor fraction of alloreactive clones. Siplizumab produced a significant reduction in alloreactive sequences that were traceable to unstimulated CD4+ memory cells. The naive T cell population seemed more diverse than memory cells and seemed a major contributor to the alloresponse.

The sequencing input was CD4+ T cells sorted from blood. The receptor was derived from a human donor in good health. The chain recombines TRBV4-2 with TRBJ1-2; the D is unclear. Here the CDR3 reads CASSQEVSNYGYTF. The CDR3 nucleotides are TGTGCCAGCAGCCAAGAAGTGTCTAACTATGGCTACACCTTC.